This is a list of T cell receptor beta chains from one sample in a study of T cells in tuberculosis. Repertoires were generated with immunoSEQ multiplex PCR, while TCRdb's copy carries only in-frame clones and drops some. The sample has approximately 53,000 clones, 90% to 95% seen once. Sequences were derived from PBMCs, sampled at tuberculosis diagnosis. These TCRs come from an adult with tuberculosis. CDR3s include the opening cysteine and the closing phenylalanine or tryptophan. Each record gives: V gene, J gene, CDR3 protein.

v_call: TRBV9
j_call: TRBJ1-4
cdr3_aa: CASSVGQTNEKLFF

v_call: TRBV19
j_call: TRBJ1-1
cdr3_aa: CASSIGGGAGGEAFF

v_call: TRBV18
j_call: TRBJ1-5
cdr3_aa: CASSPTGGPNQPQHF

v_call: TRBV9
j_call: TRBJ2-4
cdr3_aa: CASSVGFDRGGIQYF

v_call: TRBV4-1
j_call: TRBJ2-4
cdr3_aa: CASSQDGGREFAAKNIQYF

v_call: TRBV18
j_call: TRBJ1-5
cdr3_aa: CASSPTSGVGNQPQHF

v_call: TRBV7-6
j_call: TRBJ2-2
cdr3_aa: CASSSQGSSTGELFF

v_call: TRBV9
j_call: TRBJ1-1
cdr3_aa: CASSVRGGTDTEAFF

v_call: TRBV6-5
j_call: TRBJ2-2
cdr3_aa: CASSLWRGEGELFF

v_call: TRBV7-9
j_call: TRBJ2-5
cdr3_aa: CASSLLTGSGSIETQYF

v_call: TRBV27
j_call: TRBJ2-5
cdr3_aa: CASSSWAGRGQETQYF

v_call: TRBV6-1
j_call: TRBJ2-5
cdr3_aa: CASSETGGRSVTQYF

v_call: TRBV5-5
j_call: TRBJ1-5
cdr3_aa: CASSTDLGNQPQHF

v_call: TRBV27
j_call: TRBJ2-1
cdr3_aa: CASSFREGPNEQFF

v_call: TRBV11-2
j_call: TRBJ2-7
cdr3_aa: CASSGLTSYEQYF

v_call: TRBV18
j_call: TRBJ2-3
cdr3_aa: CASSPTSGRAFSPDTQYF

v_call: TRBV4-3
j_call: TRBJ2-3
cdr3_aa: CASSSARVEDTQYF

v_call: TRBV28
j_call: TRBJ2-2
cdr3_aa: CASIRLGGGVTGELFF

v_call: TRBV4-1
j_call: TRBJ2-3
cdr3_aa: CASSLIPRRYGDTQYF

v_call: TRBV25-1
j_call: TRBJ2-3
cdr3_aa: CASSEADKHTDTQYF

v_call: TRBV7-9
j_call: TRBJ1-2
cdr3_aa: CASSSGQGFEGYTF

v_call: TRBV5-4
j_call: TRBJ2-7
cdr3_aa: CASSRTSGSYEQYF

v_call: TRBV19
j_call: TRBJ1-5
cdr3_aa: CASSIGTPVLSNQPQHF

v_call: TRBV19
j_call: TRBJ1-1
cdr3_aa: CASRPDRGLFAEAFF

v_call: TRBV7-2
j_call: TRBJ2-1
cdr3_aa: CASSTGDSDNEQFF

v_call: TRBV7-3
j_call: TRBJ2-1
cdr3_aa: CASSLNGRGTNEQFF

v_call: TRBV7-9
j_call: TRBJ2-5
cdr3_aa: CASSLVGTEETQYF